This TCR beta chain was identified during a study of blood T cell repertoires in COVID-19. TCRdb's table, derived via immunoSEQ multiplex PCR, lists solely in-frame clones and lacks some. The profile shows tens of thousands of clones, around four fifths of them singletons. V lost 0 bases and J 0 bases, leaving 16 bases between the germline ends. The CDR3 totals 18 residues. CDR1 and CDR2 (germline): MGHRA, YSYEKL. The clonotype comes from a woman aged 45 to 65 with active or convalescent COVID-19. The source material was peripheral blood. The rearrangement joins TRBV4-1 to TRBJ2-3; D is perhaps TRBD1 (6 bases). In DNA form, the CDR3 reads TGCGCCAGCAGCCAAGATCGGGCCACAGGGTTCAGCACAGATACGCAGTATTTT. Translated: CASSQDRATGFSTDTQYF.